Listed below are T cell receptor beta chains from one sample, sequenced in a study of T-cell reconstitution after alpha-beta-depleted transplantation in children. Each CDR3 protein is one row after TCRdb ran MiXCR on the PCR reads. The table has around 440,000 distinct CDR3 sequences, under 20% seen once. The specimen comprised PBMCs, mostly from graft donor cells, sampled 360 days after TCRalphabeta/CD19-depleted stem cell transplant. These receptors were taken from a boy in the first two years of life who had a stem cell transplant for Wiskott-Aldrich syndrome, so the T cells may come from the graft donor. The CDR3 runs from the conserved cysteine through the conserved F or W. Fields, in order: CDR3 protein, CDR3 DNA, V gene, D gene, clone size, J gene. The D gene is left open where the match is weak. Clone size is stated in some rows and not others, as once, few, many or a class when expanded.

cdr3_aa: CSARDPTWSYNSPLHF
cdr3_nt: TGCAGTGCTAGAGACCCTACCTGGAGCTATAATTCACCCCTCCACTTT
v_call: TRBV20-1
d_call: NA
clone_size: NA
j_call: TRBJ1-6

cdr3_aa: CASSPPAEQYF
cdr3_nt: TGTGCCAGCTCACCACCCGCGGAGCAGTACTTC
v_call: TRBV18
d_call: NA
clone_size: few
j_call: TRBJ2-7

cdr3_aa: CTFSLGWGTAQGTDTQYF
cdr3_nt: TGTACCTTCAGTTTAGGTTGGGGGACAGCCCAAGGAACAGATACGCAGTATTTT
v_call: TRBV13
d_call: TRBD1
clone_size: once
j_call: TRBJ2-3

cdr3_aa: CASSLDGQRNTIYF
cdr3_nt: TGTGCCAGCAGCTTAGATGGGCAGCGGAACACCATATATTTT
v_call: TRBV7-6
d_call: NA
clone_size: few
j_call: TRBJ1-3

cdr3_aa: CASSSGTQPSYEQYF
cdr3_nt: TGCGCCAGCAGTTCCGGGACACAGCCTTCCTACGAGCAGTACTTC
v_call: TRBV5-1
d_call: NA
clone_size: NA
j_call: TRBJ2-7

cdr3_aa: CASSLFSRGVAKNIQYF
cdr3_nt: TGTGCCAGCAGCTTATTTTCCAGGGGGGTAGCCAAAAACATTCAGTACTTC
v_call: TRBV11-2
d_call: NA
clone_size: NA
j_call: TRBJ2-4

cdr3_aa: CASNKRQNTEAFF
cdr3_nt: TGTGCCAGCAACAAGAGGCAGAACACTGAAGCTTTCTTT
v_call: TRBV7-9
d_call: NA
clone_size: few
j_call: TRBJ1-1

cdr3_aa: CASSLEQGAYHEQYF
cdr3_nt: TGTGCCAGCAGCTTGGAACAGGGGGCGTACCACGAGCAGTACTTC
v_call: TRBV5-8
d_call: TRBD1
clone_size: few
j_call: TRBJ2-7

cdr3_aa: CASSPGAGAYEQYF
cdr3_nt: TGCGCCAGCAGCCCCGGCGCAGGTGCCTACGAGCAGTACTTC
v_call: TRBV5-1
d_call: NA
clone_size: few
j_call: TRBJ2-7

cdr3_aa: CASSPAKGGIMNTEAFF
cdr3_nt: TGTGCCAGCAGTCCGGCCAAGGGTGGGATAATGAACACTGAAGCTTTCTTT
v_call: TRBV2
d_call: NA
clone_size: NA
j_call: TRBJ1-1